This T cell receptor beta chain was captured in a study of Ad26.COV2.S vaccination and SARS-CoV-2 variants. Study at large: The donor was enrolled in the Ad26.COV2.S arm of the COV1001 trial. Intramuscular Ad26.COV2.S doses were given once or twice, 56 days apart. General study points: The breadth of spike-specific CD8+ and CD4+ T cell responses after vaccination was reportedly substantial.

About this clone: Its target is unknown.

TCRdb's table, derived via immunoSEQ multiplex PCR, lists solely in-frame clones and lacks some. The table lists around 450,000 clones, 75% to 90% of them singletons. This sample's treatment: around 19 received Ad26.COV2.S at low or high dose, single or two shots; several received placebo; per-sample allocation not given. After the first vaccine or placebo injection, samples were drawn on day 63. Boston supplied an adult donor aged 18-55 years. The CDR3 has 13 amino acids. Trimming pared 8 bases from V and 5 bases from J, leaving 13 bases between. CDR1 and CDR2 (germline): SNHLY, FYNNEI. This specimen consisted of peripheral blood, obtained in a trial of Ad26.COV2.S vaccine versus placebo. The clonotype originates from a person between 18 and 65 years old who received the Ad26.COV2.S COVID-19 vaccine or a placebo. This chain joins TRBV2 and TRBJ1-5; D gene unclear. The CDR3 coding sequence is TGTGCCAGCGTCCTGGCCGGGGATCAGCCCCAGCATTTT. The encoded protein is CASVLAGDQPQHF.